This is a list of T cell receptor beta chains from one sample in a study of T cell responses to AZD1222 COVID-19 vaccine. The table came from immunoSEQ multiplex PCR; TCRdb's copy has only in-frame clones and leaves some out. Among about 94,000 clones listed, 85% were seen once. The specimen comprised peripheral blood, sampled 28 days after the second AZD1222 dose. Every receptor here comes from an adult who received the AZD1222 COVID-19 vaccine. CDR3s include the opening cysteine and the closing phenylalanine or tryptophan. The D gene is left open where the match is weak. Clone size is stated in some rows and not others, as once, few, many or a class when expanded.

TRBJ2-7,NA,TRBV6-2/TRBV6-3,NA,TGTGCCAGCAGTGGCTCCTACGAGCAGTACTTC,CASSGSYEQYF
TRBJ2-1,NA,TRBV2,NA,TGTGCCAGCACTTTCTCCTACAATGAGCAGTTCTTC,CASTFSYNEQFF
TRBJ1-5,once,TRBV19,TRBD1,TGTGCCAGTAGTACGGGACAGGGTTTCCAGCCCCAGCATTTT,CASSTGQGFQPQHF
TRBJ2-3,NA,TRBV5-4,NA,TGTGCCAGCAGCTTGTCGGTGAGCACAGATACGCAGTATTTT,CASSLSVSTDTQYF
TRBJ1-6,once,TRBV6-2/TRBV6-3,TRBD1,TGTGCCAGCAGTCTACAGGGGATGGATTCACCCCTCCACTTT,CASSLQGMDSPLHF
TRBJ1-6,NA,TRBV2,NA,TGTGCCAGCACGGGCAGGGTGTACTCACCCCTCCACTTT,CASTGRVYSPLHF
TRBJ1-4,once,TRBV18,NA,TGTGCCAGCTCCTACGGTCTTAATGAAAAACTGTTTTTT,CASSYGLNEKLFF
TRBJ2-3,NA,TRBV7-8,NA,TGTGCCAGCAGCTTAGGATCCACAGTTACGCAGTATTTT,CASSLGSTVTQYF
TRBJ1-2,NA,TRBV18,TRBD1,TGTGCCAGCTCGGCCCCGGACAGGGCGGTCGGCTACACCTTC,CASSAPDRAVGYTF
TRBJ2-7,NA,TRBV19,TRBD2,TGTGCCAGTAGTATAGTCCTCCTAGCGGGAGGTCCGAACTACGAGCAGTACTTC,CASSIVLLAGGPNYEQYF
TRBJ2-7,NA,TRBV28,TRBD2,TGTGCCAGCAACCCTAGCGGGGGAACCTACGAGCAGTACTTC,CASNPSGGTYEQYF
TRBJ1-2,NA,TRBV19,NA,TGTGCCAGTAGTATCCCGGGATCCCCCCTGGGCTACACCTTC,CASSIPGSPLGYTF
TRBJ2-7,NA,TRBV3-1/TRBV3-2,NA,TGTGCCAGCAGCCAAGACGGACGGCCGAGCTACGAGCAGTACTTC,CASSQDGRPSYEQYF
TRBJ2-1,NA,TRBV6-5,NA,TGTGCCAGCAGTCCGGTAAGCTCCTACAATGAGCAGTTCTTC,CASSPVSSYNEQFF
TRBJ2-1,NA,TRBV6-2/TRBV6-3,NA,TGTGCCAGCAGTTCGGAGACGGATGAGCAGTTCTTC,CASSSETDEQFF
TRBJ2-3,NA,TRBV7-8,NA,TGTGCCAGCAGCAGCGGAAATACGCAGTATTTT,CASSSGNTQYF
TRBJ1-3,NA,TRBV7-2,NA,TGTGCCAGCAGCCAGAACGGAAACACCATATATTTT,CASSQNGNTIYF
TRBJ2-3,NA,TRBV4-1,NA,TGCGCCAGCAGCCGGGTAGCGGATCCTGCGCCCACAGATACGCAGTATTTT,CASSRVADPAPTDTQYF
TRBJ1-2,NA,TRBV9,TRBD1,TGTGCCAGCAGGAGGGGGGACAGGGACCCCTATGGCTACACCTTC,CASRRGDRDPYGYTF
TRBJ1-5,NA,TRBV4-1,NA,TGCGCCAGCAGCCAAGAGGGTAGCGATGGGAATCAGCCCCAGCATTTT,CASSQEGSDGNQPQHF
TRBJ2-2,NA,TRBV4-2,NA,TGTGCCAGCAGCCTACAGGGTTCAGGCACCGGGGAGCTGTTTTTT,CASSLQGSGTGELFF
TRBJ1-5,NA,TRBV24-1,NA,TGTGCCACCAGTGATTTTTCCCCCCCCGGGGTGGGTTCGCCCCAGCATTTT,CATSDFSPPGVGSPQHF
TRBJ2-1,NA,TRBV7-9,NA,TGTGCCAGCAGTTTAGGTTCCTGGGAGCAGTTCTTC,CASSLGSWEQFF
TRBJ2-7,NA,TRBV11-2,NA,TGTGCCAGCAGCCCACGGGGAGGCTACGAGCAGTACTTC,CASSPRGGYEQYF
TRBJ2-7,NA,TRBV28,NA,TGTGCCAGCAGCCCTCAACCGGGACGGGGAAGCTCCTACGAGCAGTACTTC,CASSPQPGRGSSYEQYF
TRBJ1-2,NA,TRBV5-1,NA,TGCGCCAGCAGCCCAAGGTCCGGGTTCGAAGGATACACCTTC,CASSPRSGFEGYTF
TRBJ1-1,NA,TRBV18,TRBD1,TGTGCCAGCTCACTACAGGGGGGCACTGAAGCTTTCTTT,CASSLQGGTEAFF
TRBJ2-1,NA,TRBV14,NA,TGTGCCAGCAGCCGGGGCGGGGCAGGGTCCTACAATGAGCAGTTCTTC,CASSRGGAGSYNEQFF
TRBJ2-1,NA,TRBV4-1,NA,TGCGCCAGCAGGCCTGACCTGGACCTCTACAATGAGCAGTTCTTC,CASRPDLDLYNEQFF
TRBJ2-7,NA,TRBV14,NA,TGTGCCAGCAGCCAAGGGCAGGTTAGTGAGCAGTACTTC,CASSQGQVSEQYF
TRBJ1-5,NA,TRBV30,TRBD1,TGTGCCTGGAGTGTTACAGGGGCCCAGCCCCAGCATTTT,CAWSVTGAQPQHF
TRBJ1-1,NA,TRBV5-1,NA,TGCGCCAGCAGAGGTGGGGATATGGCTGAAGCTTTCTTT,CASRGGDMAEAFF
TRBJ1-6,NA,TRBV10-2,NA,TGCGCCAGCAGTGAGTCAGGCCCGTCACCCCTCCACTTT,CASSESGPSPLHF
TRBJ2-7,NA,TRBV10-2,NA,TGCGCCAGCAGTGACAGCTCCTACGAGCAGTACTTC,CASSDSSYEQYF
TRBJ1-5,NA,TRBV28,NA,TGTGCCAGCAGTAAACAGGGAGGTGGCAATCAGCCCCAGCATTTT,CASSKQGGGNQPQHF
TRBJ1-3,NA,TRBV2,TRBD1,TGTGCCAGTGGATCGGCCAGGGGGAACACCATATATTTT,CASGSARGNTIYF
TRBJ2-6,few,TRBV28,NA,TGTGCCAGCAGTAGTATAGCGGAGAGGTCCCCTGTTGAGGGGGCCAACGTCCTGACTTTC,CASSSIAERSPVEGANVLTF
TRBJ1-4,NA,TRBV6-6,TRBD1,TGTGCCAGCAGTCCCCCGCTCCTGACAGGGCGGGAGGAAAAACTGTTTTTT,CASSPPLLTGREEKLFF
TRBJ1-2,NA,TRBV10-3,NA,TGTGCCATCAGTGAGTCGTTACAGAGGAACTATGGCTACACCTTC,CAISESLQRNYGYTF
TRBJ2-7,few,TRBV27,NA,TGTGCCAGCAGTTTAAGGGGGGGCGAGCAGTACTTC,CASSLRGGEQYF
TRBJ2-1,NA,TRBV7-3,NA,TGTGCCAGCAGCCTGGAAGGGGGTTACTTAAATGAGCAGTTCTTC,CASSLEGGYLNEQFF
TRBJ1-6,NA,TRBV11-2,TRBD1,TGTGCCAGCAGCCAGAGACAGGGGAGCTCCTATAATTCACCCCTCCACTTT,CASSQRQGSSYNSPLHF
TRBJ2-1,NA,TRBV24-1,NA,TGTGCCACCAGTCAGGAGAGCTCCTACAATGAGCAGTTCTTC,CATSQESSYNEQFF
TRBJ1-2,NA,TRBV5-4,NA,TGTGCCAGCAGCTTAGAACCTCATTATGGCTACACCTTC,CASSLEPHYGYTF
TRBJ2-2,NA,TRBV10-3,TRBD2,TGTGCCATCAGTGAACGAATAGCGGGAGGGAACACCGGGGAGCTGTTTTTT,CAISERIAGGNTGELFF
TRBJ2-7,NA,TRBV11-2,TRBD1,TGTGCCAGCAGCTCCTCCACAGGGGGGTACGAGCAGTACTTC,CASSSSTGGYEQYF
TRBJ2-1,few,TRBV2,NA,TGTGCCAGCAGTGAATATCTTGAGCAGTTCTTC,CASSEYLEQFF
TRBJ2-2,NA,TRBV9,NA,TGTGCCAGCAGCGCAACAGGGAGGGCGAACACCGGGGAGCTGTTTTTT,CASSATGRANTGELFF
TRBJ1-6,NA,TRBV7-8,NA,TGTGCCAGCAGCTGGGGGGTCCCCCCCTCCTATAATTCACCCCTCCACTTT,CASSWGVPPSYNSPLHF
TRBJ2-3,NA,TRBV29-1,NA,TGCAGCGTTGGTGCTACCTCCGATACGCAGTATTTT,CSVGATSDTQYF
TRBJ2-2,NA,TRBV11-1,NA,TGTGCCAGCAGCTTTCGGGGGTCATTTCCCGGGGAGCTGTTTTTT,CASSFRGSFPGELFF
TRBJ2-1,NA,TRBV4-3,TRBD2,TGCGCCAGCAGCCAAGGTGCGGGACTAGCGGGAAAGAATGAGCAGTTCTTC,CASSQGAGLAGKNEQFF
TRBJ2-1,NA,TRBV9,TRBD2,TGTGCCAGCAGCCTAAACCCAAGGGCTAGCGGGGGAGTCGATGAGCAGTTCTTC,CASSLNPRASGGVDEQFF
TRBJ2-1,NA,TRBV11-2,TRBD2,TGTGCCAGCAGCTTAAAGGTCGGGAGGACCAACAATGAGCAGTTCTTC,CASSLKVGRTNNEQFF
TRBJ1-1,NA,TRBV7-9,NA,TGTGCCAGCAGCTTATCCGGGATGAGGAACACTGAAGCTTTCTTT,CASSLSGMRNTEAFF